This T cell receptor (beta chain) is drawn from a study of beta chain features in type 1 diabetes. Trimming left V 6 bases short and J 6 bases short, with 12 bases between. CDR1 and CDR2 (germline): LNHDA, SQIVND (reference sequence). This CDR3 spans 13 amino acids. This clone came up a few times. The authors reverse transcribed all of the isolated RNA, so sequencing captured expressed TCRB transcripts. Naive, central memory and regulatory T cell samples averaged about 3.57 million immunoSEQ reads each. Profiled with immunoSEQ multiplex PCR; TCRdb holds only in-frame clones, not every one. The table lists around 280,000 clones, 7.5% to 9.5% of them singletons.

The TCR originated in a woman aged 18-30 years in good health. Sequencing used central memory CD4+ T cells from blood. The chain joins TRBV19 to TRBJ1-5, with TRBD1 as a possible D gene (5 bases). Here the CDR3 DNA reads TGTGCCAGTAGCGTTGGGAGGGGTCAGCCCCAGCATTTT. Its protein is CASSVGRGQPQHF.